This is a list of T cell receptor beta chains from one sample in a study of CD8 T cells in ankylosing spondylitis. TCRdb re-called the 5' RACE reads with MiXCR, one entry per CDR3 protein. In the table there are about 240,000 distinct CDR3 sequences, 8.6% of which are singletons. The sample comprised blood, either unsorted or a sorted T cell fraction (not recorded which). The source of these receptors is a male donor with ankylosing spondylitis or in good health (not recorded which). CDR3s leave out the opening cysteine and the closing phenylalanine or tryptophan. Each record gives: CDR3 protein, J gene, clone size, V gene. Size tells how often a clone was seen (once, few, many) or the class of an expanded clone, and some rows leave it out.

CDR3: ASSGSPTLTKTAVEAF; J: TRBJ1-1; size: few; V: TRBV11-1
CDR3: ASSLSGRQEKLF; J: TRBJ1-4; size: many; V: TRBV5-1
CDR3: ATRARSSGRVAYEQY; J: TRBJ2-7; size: many; V: TRBV24-1
CDR3: SASGGLAAANEQF; J: TRBJ2-1; size: many; V: TRBV20-1
CDR3: ASSTSGLAVHEQY; J: TRBJ2-7; size: .; V: TRBV7-2
CDR3: ASSLEQIIDTQY; J: TRBJ2-3; size: many; V: TRBV5-1
CDR3: SATRELNTEAF; J: TRBJ1-1; size: many; V: TRBV20-1
CDR3: SARDRGMDQPQH; J: TRBJ1-5; size: .; V: TRBV20-1
CDR3: ASSGDRGLDGYT; J: TRBJ1-2; size: many; V: TRBV2
CDR3: SARDRGRGRQPQH; J: TRBJ1-5; size: .; V: TRBV20-1
CDR3: ASSEGQDAPYGYT; J: TRBJ1-2; size: many; V: TRBV5-1